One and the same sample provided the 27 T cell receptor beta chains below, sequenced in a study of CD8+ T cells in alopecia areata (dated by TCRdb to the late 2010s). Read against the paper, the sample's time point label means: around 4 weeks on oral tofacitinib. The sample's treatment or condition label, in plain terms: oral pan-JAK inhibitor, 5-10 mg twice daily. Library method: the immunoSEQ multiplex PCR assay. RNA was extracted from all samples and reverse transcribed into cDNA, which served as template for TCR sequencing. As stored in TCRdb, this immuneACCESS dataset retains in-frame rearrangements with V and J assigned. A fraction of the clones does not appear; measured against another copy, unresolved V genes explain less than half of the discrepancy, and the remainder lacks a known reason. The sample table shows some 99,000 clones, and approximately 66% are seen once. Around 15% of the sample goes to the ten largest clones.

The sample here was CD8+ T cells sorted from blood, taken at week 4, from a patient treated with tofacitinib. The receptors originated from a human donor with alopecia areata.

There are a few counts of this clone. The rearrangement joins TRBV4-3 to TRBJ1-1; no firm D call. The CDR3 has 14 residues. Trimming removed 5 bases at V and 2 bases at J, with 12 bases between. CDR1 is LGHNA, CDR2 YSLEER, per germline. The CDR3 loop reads CASSVSGLNTEAFF. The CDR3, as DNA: TGCGCCAGCAGCGTTAGCGGATTAAACACTGAAGCTTTCTTT.

CDR3 bases: TGTGCCAGCAGTGAACTGTCCAAGAACACTGAAGCTTTCTTT. Its translation: CASSELSKNTEAFF. The chain combines TRBV2 with TRBJ1-1; the D is unclear. V lost 2 bases to trimming and J lost 1 base, with 8 bases between them. Germline V gene data show CDR1 as SNHLY and CDR2 as FYNNEI. This CDR3 spans 14 amino acids.

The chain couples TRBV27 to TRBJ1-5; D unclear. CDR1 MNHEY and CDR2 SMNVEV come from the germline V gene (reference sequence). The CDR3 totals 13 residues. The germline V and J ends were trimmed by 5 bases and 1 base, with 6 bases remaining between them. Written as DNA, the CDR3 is TGTGCCAGCAGTCCGTCCAGCAATCAGCCCCAGCATTTT. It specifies CASSPSSNQPQHF.

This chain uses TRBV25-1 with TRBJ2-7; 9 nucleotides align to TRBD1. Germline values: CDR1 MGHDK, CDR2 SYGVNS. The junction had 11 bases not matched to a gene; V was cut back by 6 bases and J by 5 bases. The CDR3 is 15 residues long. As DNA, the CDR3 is TGTGCCAGCAGCCCCAGACAGGGGGGTGGCGACGAGCAGTACTTC. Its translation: CASSPRQGGGDEQYF.

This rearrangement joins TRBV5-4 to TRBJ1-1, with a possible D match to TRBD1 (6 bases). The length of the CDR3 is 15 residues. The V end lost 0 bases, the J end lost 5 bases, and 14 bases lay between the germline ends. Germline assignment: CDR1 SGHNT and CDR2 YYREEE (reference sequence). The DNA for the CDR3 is TGTGCCAGCAGCTTGGAGGGGGGGAGAAGGACTGAAGCTTTCTTT. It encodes CASSLEGGRRTEAFF.

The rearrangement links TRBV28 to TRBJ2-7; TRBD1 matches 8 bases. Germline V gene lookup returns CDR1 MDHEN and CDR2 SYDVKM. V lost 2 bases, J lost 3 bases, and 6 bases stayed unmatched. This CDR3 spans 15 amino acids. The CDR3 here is CASSLGNDRGYEQYF. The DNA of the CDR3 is TGTGCCAGCAGTTTAGGGAACGACAGGGGCTACGAGCAGTACTTC.

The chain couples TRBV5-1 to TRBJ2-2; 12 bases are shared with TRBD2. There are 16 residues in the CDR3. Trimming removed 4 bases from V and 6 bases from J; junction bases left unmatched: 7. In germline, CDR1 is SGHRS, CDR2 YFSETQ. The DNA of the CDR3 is TGCGCCAGCAGCCCCGGACTAGCGGGGTTCGCCGGGGAGCTGTTTTTT. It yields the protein CASSPGLAGFAGELFF.

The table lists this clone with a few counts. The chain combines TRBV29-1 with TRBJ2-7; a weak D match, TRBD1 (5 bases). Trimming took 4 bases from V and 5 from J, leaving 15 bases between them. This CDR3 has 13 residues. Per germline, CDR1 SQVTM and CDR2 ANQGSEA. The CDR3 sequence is CSVGDRGSDEQYF. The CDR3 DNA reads TGCAGCGTTGGTGACAGAGGCAGCGACGAGCAGTACTTC.

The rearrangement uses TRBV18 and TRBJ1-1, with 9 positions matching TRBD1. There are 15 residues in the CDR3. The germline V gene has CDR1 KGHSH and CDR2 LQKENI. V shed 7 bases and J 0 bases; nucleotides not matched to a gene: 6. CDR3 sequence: CASFRDREVNTEAFF. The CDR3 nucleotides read TGTGCCAGCTTCCGGGACAGGGAGGTGAACACTGAAGCTTTCTTT.

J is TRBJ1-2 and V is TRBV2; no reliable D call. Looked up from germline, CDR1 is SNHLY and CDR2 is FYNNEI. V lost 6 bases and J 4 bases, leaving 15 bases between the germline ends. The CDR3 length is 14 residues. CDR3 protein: CASRAVGSAYGYTF. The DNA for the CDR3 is TGTGCCAGCAGAGCCGTCGGTTCCGCCTATGGCTACACCTTC.

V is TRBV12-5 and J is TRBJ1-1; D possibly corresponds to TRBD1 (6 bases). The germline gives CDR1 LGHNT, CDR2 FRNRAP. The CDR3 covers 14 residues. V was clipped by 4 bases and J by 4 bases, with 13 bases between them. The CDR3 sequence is CASGWSGGGTEAFF. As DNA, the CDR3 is TGTGCTAGTGGTTGGTCCGGGGGCGGCACTGAAGCTTTCTTT. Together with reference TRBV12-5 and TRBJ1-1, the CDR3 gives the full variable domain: DARVTQTPRHKVTEMGQEVTMRCQPILGHNTVFWYRQTMMQGLELLAYFRNRAPLDDSGMPKDRFSAEMPDATLATLKIQPSEPRDSAVYFCASGWSGGGTEAFFGQGTRLTVV.

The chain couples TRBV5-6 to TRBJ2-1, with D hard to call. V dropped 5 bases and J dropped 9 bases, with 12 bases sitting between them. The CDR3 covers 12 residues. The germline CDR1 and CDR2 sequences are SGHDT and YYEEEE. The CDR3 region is CASRQDPGEQFF. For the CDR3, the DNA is TGTGCCAGCAGACAAGATCCCGGTGAGCAGTTCTTC.

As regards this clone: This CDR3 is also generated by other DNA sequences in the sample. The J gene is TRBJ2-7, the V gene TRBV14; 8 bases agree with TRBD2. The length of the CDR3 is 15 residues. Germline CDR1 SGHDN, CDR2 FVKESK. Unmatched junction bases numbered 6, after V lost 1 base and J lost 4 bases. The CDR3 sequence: CASSQGTSLGYEQYF. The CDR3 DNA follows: TGTGCCAGCAGCCAAGGGACTAGCCTTGGGTACGAGCAGTACTTC.

The CDR3 sequence is CASSRPYNEQFF. DNA for the CDR3: TGTGCCAGCAGCCGACCTTACAATGAGCAGTTCTTC. The rearrangement joins TRBV7-2 to TRBJ2-1; D is undetermined. CDR1 and CDR2 from the germline V gene are SGHTA and FQGNSA. The CDR3 loop spans 12 amino acids. The germline V and J ends were trimmed by 5 bases and 4 bases, with 6 bases remaining between them.

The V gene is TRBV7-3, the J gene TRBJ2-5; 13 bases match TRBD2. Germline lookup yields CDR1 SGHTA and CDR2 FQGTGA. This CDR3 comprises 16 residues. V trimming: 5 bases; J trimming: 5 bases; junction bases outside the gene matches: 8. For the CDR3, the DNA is TGTGCCAGCAGCCCGACTAGCGGGGGGCCGTTGGAGACCCAGTACTTC. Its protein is CASSPTSGGPLETQYF.

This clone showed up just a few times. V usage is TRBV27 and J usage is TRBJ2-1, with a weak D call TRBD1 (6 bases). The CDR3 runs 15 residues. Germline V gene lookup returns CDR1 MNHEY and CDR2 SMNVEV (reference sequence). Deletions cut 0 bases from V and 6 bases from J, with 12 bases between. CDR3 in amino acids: CASSLSGGKGNEQFF. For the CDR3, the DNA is TGTGCCAGCAGTTTATCAGGGGGTAAAGGCAATGAGCAGTTCTTC.

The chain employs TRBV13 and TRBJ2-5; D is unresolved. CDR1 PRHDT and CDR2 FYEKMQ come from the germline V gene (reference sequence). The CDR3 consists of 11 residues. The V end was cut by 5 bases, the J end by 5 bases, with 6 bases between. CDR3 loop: CASSAGETQYF. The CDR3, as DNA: TGTGCCAGCAGCGCCGGGGAGACCCAGTACTTC.

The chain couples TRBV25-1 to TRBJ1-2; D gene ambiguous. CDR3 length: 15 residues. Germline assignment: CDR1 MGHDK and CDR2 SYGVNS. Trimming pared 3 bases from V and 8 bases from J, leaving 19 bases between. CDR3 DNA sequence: TGTGCCAGCAGTGAGGCGGCACTTGGAGATGGGGGCTACACCTTC. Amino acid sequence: CASSEAALGDGGYTF.

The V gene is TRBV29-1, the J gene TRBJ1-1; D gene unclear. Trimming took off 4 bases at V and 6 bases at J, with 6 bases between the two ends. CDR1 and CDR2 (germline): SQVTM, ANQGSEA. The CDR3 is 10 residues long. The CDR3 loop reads CSVGASEAFF. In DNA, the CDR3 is TGCAGCGTTGGGGCTTCTGAAGCTTTCTTT.

Here the CDR3 DNA reads TGTGCCAGCAGTTTACCGGGAGCAAGATATCATGAGCAGTTCTTC. Its translation is CASSLPGARYHEQFF. The J gene is TRBJ2-1, the V gene TRBV27; TRBD2 might be the D (6 bases). Trimming pared 2 bases from V and 8 bases from J, leaving 16 bases between. Germline V gene lookup returns CDR1 MNHEY and CDR2 SMNVEV (reference sequence). This CDR3 spans 15 amino acids.

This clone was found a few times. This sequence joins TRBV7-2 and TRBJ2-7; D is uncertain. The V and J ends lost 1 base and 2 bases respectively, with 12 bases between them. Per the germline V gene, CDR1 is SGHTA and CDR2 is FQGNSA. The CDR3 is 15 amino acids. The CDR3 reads CASSLGDGPTYEQYF. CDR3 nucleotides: TGTGCCAGCAGCTTAGGAGACGGGCCTACCTACGAGCAGTACTTC.

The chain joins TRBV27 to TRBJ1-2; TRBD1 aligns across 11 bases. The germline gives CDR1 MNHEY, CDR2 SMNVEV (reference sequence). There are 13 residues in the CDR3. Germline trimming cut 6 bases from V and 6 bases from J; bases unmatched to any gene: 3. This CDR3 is CASRDRGLNGYTF. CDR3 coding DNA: TGTGCCAGCAGGGACAGGGGGCTTAATGGCTACACCTTC.

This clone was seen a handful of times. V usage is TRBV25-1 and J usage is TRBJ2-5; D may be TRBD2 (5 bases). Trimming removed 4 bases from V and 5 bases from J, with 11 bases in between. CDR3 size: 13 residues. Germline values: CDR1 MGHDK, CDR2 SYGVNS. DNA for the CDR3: TGTGCCAGCAGTGCGACCCCGGGGGAGACCCAGTACTTC. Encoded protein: CASSATPGETQYF.

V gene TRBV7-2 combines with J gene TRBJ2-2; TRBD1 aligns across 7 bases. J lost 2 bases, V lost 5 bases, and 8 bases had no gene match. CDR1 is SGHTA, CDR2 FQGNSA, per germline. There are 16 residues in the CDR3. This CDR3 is CASSRRDSLNTGELFF. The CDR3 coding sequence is TGTGCCAGCAGCCGTCGGGACAGCCTTAACACCGGGGAGCTGTTTTTT.

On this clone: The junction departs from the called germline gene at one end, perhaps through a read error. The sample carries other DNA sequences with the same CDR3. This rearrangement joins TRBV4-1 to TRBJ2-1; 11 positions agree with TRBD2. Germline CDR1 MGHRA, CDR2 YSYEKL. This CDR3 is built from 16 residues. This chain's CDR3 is CASSQDSGGAYNEQFF. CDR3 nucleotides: TGTGCCAGCAGCCAAGATAGCGGGGGGGCCTACAATGAGCAGTTCTTC.

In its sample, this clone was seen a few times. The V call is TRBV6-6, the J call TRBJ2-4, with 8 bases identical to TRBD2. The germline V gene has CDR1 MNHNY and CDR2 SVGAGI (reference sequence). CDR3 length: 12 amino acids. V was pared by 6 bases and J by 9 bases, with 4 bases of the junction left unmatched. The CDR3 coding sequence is TGTGCCAGCAGCCCCAGCGGGGGCATTCAGTACTTC. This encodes CASSPSGGIQYF.

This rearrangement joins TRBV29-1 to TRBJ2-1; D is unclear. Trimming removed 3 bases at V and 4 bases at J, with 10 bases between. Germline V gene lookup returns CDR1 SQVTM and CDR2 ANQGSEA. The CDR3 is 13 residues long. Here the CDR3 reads CSVEFGSYNEQFF. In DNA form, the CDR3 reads TGCAGCGTTGAGTTCGGTTCATACAATGAGCAGTTCTTC.